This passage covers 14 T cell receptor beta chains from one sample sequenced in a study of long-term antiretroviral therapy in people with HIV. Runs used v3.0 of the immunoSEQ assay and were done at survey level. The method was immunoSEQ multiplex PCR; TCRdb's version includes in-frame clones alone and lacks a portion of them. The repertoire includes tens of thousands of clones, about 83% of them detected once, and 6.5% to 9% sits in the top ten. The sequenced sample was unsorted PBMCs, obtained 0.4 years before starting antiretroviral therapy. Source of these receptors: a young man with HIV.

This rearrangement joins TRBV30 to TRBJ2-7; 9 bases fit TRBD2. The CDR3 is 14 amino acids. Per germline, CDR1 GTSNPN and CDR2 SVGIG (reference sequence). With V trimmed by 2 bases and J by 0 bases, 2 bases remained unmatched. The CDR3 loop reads CAWSLAGPSYEQYF. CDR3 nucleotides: TGTGCCTGGAGTCTAGCGGGGCCCTCCTACGAGCAGTACTTC.

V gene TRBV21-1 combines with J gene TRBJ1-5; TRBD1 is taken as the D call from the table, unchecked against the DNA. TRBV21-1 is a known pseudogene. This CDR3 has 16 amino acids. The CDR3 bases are TGTGCCAGCAGCAAAATGTTGCCAGGAAGCAATCAGCCCCAGCATTTT. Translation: CASSKMLPGSNQPQHF.

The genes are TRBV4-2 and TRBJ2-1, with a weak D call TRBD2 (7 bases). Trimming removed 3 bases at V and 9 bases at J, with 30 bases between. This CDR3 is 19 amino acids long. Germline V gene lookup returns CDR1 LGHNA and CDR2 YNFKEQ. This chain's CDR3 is CASSHATNGGGRGSREQFF. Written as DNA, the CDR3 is TGTGCCAGCAGCCATGCCACGAATGGGGGGGGGCGCGGGTCGCGTGAGCAGTTCTTC.

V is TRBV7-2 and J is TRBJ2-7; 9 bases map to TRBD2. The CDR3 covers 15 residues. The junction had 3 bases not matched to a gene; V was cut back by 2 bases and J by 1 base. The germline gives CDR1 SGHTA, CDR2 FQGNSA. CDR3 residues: CASSLKRGVSYEQYF. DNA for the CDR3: TGTGCCAGCAGCTTAAAGCGGGGGGTATCCTACGAGCAGTACTTC.

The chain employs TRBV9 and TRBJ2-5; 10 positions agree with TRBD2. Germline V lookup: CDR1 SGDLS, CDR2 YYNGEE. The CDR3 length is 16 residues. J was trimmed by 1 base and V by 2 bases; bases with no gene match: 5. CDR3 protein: CASSVSASGSQETQYF. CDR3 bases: TGTGCCAGCAGCGTGTCGGCTAGCGGGAGCCAAGAGACCCAGTACTTC.

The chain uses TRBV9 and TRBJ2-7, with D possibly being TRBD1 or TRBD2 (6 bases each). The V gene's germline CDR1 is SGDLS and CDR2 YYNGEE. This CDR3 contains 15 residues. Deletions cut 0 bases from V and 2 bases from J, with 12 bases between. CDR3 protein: CASSVGPGAPYEQYF. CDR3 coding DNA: TGTGCCAGCAGCGTAGGACCGGGGGCCCCCTACGAGCAGTACTTC.

CDR3 protein: CASSGPTPEAFF. The DNA of the CDR3 is TGTGCCAGCAGTGGACCTACCCCCGAAGCTTTCTTT. The chain couples TRBV2 to TRBJ1-1, with D uncertain. The CDR3 length is 12 residues. In germline, CDR1 is SNHLY, CDR2 FYNNEI. Between the trimmed V and J ends, which lost 4 bases and 8 bases, there was a span of 11 bases.

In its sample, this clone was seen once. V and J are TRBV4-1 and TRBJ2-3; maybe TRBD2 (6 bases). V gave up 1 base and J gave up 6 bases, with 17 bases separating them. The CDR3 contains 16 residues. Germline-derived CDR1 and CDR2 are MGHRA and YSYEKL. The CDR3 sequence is CASSQVAGSFLDTQYF. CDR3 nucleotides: TGCGCCAGCAGCCAAGTGGCGGGATCCTTTCTGGATACGCAGTATTTT.

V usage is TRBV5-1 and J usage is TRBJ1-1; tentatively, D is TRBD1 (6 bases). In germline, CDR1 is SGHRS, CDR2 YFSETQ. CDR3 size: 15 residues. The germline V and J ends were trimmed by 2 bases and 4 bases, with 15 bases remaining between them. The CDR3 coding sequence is TGCGCCAGCAGCTTCCAGGGGATTGAGGGCACTGAAGCTTTCTTT. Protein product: CASSFQGIEGTEAFF.

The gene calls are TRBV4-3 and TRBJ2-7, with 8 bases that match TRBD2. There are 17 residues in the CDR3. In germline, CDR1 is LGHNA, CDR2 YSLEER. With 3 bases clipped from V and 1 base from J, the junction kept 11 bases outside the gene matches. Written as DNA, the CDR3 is TGCGCCAGCAGCCAGACAGAGACGGGGGGGCTTTCCTACGAGCAGTACTTC. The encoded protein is CASSQTETGGLSYEQYF.

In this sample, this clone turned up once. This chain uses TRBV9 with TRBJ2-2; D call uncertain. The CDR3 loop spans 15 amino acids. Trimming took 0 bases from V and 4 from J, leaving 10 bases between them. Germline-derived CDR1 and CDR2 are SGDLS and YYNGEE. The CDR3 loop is CASSVGGSGTGELFF. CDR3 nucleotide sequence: TGTGCCAGCAGCGTAGGAGGCTCGGGCACCGGGGAGCTGTTTTTT.

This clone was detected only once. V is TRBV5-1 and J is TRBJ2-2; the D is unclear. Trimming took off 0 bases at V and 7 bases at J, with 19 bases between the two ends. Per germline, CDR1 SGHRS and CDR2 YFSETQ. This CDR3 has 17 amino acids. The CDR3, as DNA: TGCGCCAGCAGCTTGGCCGCGGTGGGCCGTGGGGTCGGGGAGCTGTTTTTT. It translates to CASSLAAVGRGVGELFF. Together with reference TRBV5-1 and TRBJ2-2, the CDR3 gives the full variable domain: KAGVTQTPRYLIKTRGQQVTLSCSPISGHRSVSWYQQTPGQGLQFLFEYFSETQRNKGNFPGRFSGRQFSNSRSEMNVSTLELGDSALYLCASSLAAVGRGVGELFFGEGSRLTVL.

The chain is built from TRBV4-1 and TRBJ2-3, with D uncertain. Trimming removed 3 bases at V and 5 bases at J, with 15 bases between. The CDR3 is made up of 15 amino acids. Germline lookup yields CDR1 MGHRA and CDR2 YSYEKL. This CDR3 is CASSHGRPNIDTQYF. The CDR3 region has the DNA TGCGCCAGCAGCCACGGAAGGCCCAATATAGATACGCAGTATTTT.

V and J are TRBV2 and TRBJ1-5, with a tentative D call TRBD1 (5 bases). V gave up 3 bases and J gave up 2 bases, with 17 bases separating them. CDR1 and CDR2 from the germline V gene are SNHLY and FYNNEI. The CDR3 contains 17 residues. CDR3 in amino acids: CASSDIPQGGGNQPQHF. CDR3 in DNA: TGTGCCAGCAGTGACATCCCTCAGGGTGGCGGCAATCAGCCCCAGCATTTT.